Detailed here is one T cell receptor beta chain. It has no known antigen specificity. Base-call qualities are not available, and no considerably larger clone is one nucleotide away. To prepare the library, the immunoSEQ multiplex PCR assay was applied. The multiplex PCR relied on a mix of 60 forward primers for TCR Vbeta segments and 13 reverse primers for TCR Jbeta segments. Amplification of the CDR3 region of rearranged TCR beta genes was performed with a multiplex PCR assay on genomic DNA. On the Illumina HiSeq System, the amplified TCR beta libraries were sequenced as 87-base-pair reads. As for how the authors treated the data: A later analysis tallied around 82 million unique TCR beta chains across the 600 to 700 repertoires, and around 12 million of those chains were shared by two or more donors. Raw reads were error-corrected and collapsed into unique sequences by a nearest-neighbor algorithm in which closely related sequences were merged to remove PCR and sequencing errors. V, D and J gene segments were assigned by aligning CDR3 sequences to IMGT reference sequences. For a sequence to be retained, at least a six-nucleotide match to both a V gene segment and a J gene segment was required. Rearrangements were called productive when the CDR3 lacked stop codons and stayed in frame with V and J; all others were non-productive. Following IMGT convention, CDR3 was defined as the stretch from the second conserved V-encoded cysteine to the conserved J-encoded phenylalanine. The earlier analysis of 587 of the donors excluded any sequence lacking an unambiguous match to a single V gene segment. An earlier analysis of several hundred of the donors called V segments functional above 56.7% productive rearrangements and segregating when the between-donor standard deviation exceeded 5%. A statistical classification framework was built for diagnosing cytomegalovirus status from the catalog of TCR beta chain sequences. In a later analysis, V and J genes were assigned by comparing TCR nucleotide sequences against IMGT/GENE-DB human TR gene sequences. Using the TCRdist pipeline, a later analysis assigned CDR3 sequences along with most-parsimonious VDJ recombination scenarios. In a later analysis, each TCR beta chain was defined by its CDR3 amino acid sequence together with its V-gene family, and reads lacking a unique V-gene family were excluded. In a later analysis, 500 to 650 highly shared, low-generation-probability nucleotide sequences were removed to address suspected cross-contamination and a sequencing artifact. In a later analysis, a clonal expansion index for each public chain was calculated from normalized within-repertoire ranks of inferred template counts. In a later analysis, generation probabilities were computed using a VDJ recombination model fitted to out-of-frame rearrangements, and the results were checked against IGoR. A later analysis scored TCR-TCR, TCR-HLA and TCR-CMV co-occurrence with hypergeometric tests, applying a repertoire-size bias correction to TCR pairs. False discovery rates were estimated in a later analysis by permuting HLA or CMV assignments 20 times. In a later analysis, co-occurring TCRs were grouped using DBSCAN, with TCRdist sequence similarity added in when clustering inside HLA-allele-positive subsets. Repertoires with fewer than 30,000 or more than 120,000 public chains were left out of co-occurrence clustering, as were a handful of repertoires with anomalous nucleotide sharing. TCRdb mirrors the immuneACCESS table, restricted to in-frame sequences. Some clones are absent from its copies; in checked studies, under half trace to an unresolved V gene, and the reason for the others is unknown. V and J calls and clone size are given by that table; D and trimming were obtained from the DNA. Here the sample has over 150,000 clones; 70% to 75% occur a single time. Of the sample, 2.5% to 3.5% is held by the ten largest clones.

CDR1 and CDR2 were assigned from the germline V gene as LGHNT and FRNRAP. Measured from the cysteine to the phenylalanine, the CDR3 is 13 residues long. Only the CDR3 part of the read is kept: 39 bases, read in frame from the first base. V is reduced by 1 base and J by 12 bases, leaving a spacing of 13 bases between them. The sample belongs to a study of cytomegalovirus exposure and HLA in healthy donors (TCRdb year 2017). Regarding the complete study: An earlier analysis of approximately 590 of the donors reported roughly 300 Gb of sequence data and 117 million unique TCR beta sequences from some 180 million T cells. An early release that covered roughly 600 HLA-typed donors contained approximately 300 gigabases of sequencing data and 75 million to 100 million unique TCR sequences. Among the approximately 430 genotyped donors, about 85% belonged to the genetic ancestry cluster associated with self-reported Caucasian donors. The study was designed to test whether signatures of past pathogen exposure could be identified by cataloging public T cell receptors. The T cell repertoires of 550 to 850 subjects were profiled by immunosequencing and related to cytomegalovirus serostatus. Along with the approximately 650-subject first cohort, a separate validation cohort of 120 different subjects was used. To predict cytomegalovirus infection status, the study combined high-throughput TCR immunosequencing, statistical association of individual TCRs with disease status, and machine learning. A later analysis re-analyzed previously published TCR beta repertoires from 600 to 850 donors and added high-resolution HLA genotyping to study TCR occurrence patterns. The later analysis used no new phenotypic data to find candidate immune exposures, relying instead on TCR beta sequences and their occurrence across donors. To decide whether each TCR beta V gene segment behaved as functional or pseudogenic, an earlier analysis of approximately 600 of the donors relied on high-throughput TCR beta sequencing. Donor age, sex, ethnicity and CMV serostatus were collected together with the repertoire data. In a later genetic analysis, genome-wide SNP genotypes for about three fifths of the roughly 670 donors were used, and that subset was treated as a discovery cohort. Every discovery cohort repertoire had been produced on one sequencing platform. Class I and class II HLA loci were covered by the typing at four-digit resolution. The number of donors typed differed by locus, with 629-630 for A, B, C, DRB1 and DQB1, approximately 500 for DQA1, 600 to 610 for DPA1, and roughly 450 for DPB1. Because of strong linkage in the cohort, four to six DR-DQ haplotypes were treated as single units for association and clustering. Among under 450 genotyped donors of the cohort, an average of 235,054 unique TCR beta nucleotide sequences were sequenced per donor, around 18% of them non-productive. Here is what the overall study found, with its caveats: Linkage disequilibrium might explain the correlated functional status among segregating V segments, but an unknown experimental factor could not be excluded. Compared with equally common non-associated chains, HLA-associated TCR beta chains in a later analysis were more clonally expanded and had lower generation probabilities. Specific HLA alleles were associated with 15,000 to 20,000 TCR beta sequences at a false discovery rate of 0.05 in a later analysis. Seventeen rarely observed V segments, including chromosome 9 orphons, were excluded from the earlier analysis of several hundred of the donors because counts were too low. According to a later analysis, TCR association rates differed among HLA loci, with DRB1 alleles showing the most associated TCRs and HLA-C alleles showing the fewest. Roughly uniform sequencing depth across donors was assumed in presence/absence analyses, although this assumption may not hold. According to the authors, the approach could potentially be generalized to other disease states and immunological phenotypes. A later analysis found that most CMV-associated TCR beta chains appeared HLA-restricted, with HLA associations seemingly driven largely by CMV exposure. When HLA alleles, especially DR and DQ, strongly co-occurred, attributing TCR associations to individual alleles was difficult. CMV serostatus was the only immune exposure information available for the cohort. Across donors, most TCR sequences were observed very rarely, whereas some public TCRs were present in many individuals. According to a later analysis, parvovirus B19, influenza, CMV and Epstein-Barr virus appeared linked to several top co-occurrence clusters. Only TCR beta chains were sequenced in this cohort, and the absence of alpha or paired-chain data limited detectable features. Cytomegalovirus status was reported to be diagnosed by the classifier with high specificity and sensitivity in both the original and validation cohorts. A total of roughly 160 TCR beta chains were listed by the study as associated with cytomegalovirus. Three of the identified cytomegalovirus-associated TCR beta chains were confirmed in vitro to be specific for cytomegalovirus antigens. A further reported finding was that TCR beta sequences accurately predicted the HLA-A and HLA-B alleles for most subjects in the first cohort. In a later genetic analysis, fewer N-insertions in productive TCRs were reported among donors in an Asian-associated ancestry cluster than the roughly 700-donor mean. The sequencing pipeline was judged likely to have produced a cluster of highly shared sequence variants as a technical artifact. Some IMGT-functional V segments, including TRBV6-2 and TRBV6-3, could not be told apart with the 87-base-pair reads, so those segments were excluded. An earlier analysis of approximately 570 of the donors showed that most TCR beta V segments appeared in productive rearrangements either about 87% or about 30% of the time, which broadly matched IMGT annotations. V-gene and J-gene trimming of TCR beta chains was associated with a missense DCLRE1C variant in a later genetic analysis, and the association was replicated in an independent cohort. Because HLA typing was missing for some donors at each locus, association tests included only the typed subset.

The cohort comprised some 680 healthy bone marrow donors. At the time of sampling, every cohort member was nominally healthy, though immune exposures that went unrecorded were likely present. The donor tested CMV seronegative, placing the donor among the 300 to 400 seronegative members of the cohort. Every donor gave a peripheral blood sample, and the peripheral blood mononuclear cells from that sample were used for TCR beta sequencing. The Qiagen DNeasy Blood Extraction Kit was used to extract genomic DNA from the blood cell samples. The clonotype originates from a male donor in good health and CMV-seronegative. Material: PBMCs. Recombination connected TRBV12-5 to TRBJ1-5; TRBD1 is a weak D gene call, 5 bases matching. CDR3 sequence: CASGLATGLLQHF. In nucleotides, the sequence is TGTGCTAGTGGTTTGGCAACAGGTCTCCTCCAGCATTTT.